These 10 T cell receptor beta chains share one sample of origin, sequenced in a study of CD4+ T cells in melanoma. Clones were read by immunoSEQ multiplex PCR, and TCRdb kept only the in-frame ones, dropping some. Of 20,000 to 25,000 clones listed, over 70% are singletons. The sequenced sample was cells from a culture (not recorded whether cultured in vitro). The receptors derive from a human donor with melanoma.

The genes are TRBV5-1 and TRBJ2-3; tentative D call: TRBD2 (6 bases). CDR1 is SGHRS, CDR2 YFSETQ, per germline. Trimming stripped 6 bases from V and 1 base from J, with 18 bases between. The CDR3 totals 16 residues. The CDR3 protein is CASNPRSQRGTDTQYF. DNA for the CDR3: TGCGCCAGCAACCCTCGGAGCCAGCGGGGCACAGATACGCAGTATTTT. Filled out from reference TRBV5-1 and TRBJ2-3, the complete variable domain reads KAGVTQTPRYLIKTRGQQVTLSCSPISGHRSVSWYQQTPGQGLQFLFEYFSETQRNKGNFPGRFSGRQFSNSRSEMNVSTLELGDSALYLCASNPRSQRGTDTQYFGPGTRLTVL.

The gene calls are TRBV5-1 and TRBJ2-3; 9 nucleotides line up with TRBD2. CDR3 length: 17 amino acids. Trimming cost V 3 bases and J 5 bases; bases outside gene matches: 13. The germline V gene encodes CDR1 SGHRS and CDR2 YFSETQ. The CDR3 loop reads CASSSDPSGVLQDTQYF. The CDR3 region has the DNA TGCGCCAGCAGCTCCGATCCTAGCGGGGTTTTGCAAGATACGCAGTATTTT.

The CDR3 DNA follows: TGTGCCAGCAGTGGCCCACAGGGGGTAGACAATCAGCCCCAGCATTTT. Translation: CASSGPQGVDNQPQHF. V and J are TRBV6-4 and TRBJ1-5; 8 bases fit TRBD1. The germline CDR1 and CDR2 sequences are MRHNA and SNTAGT. CDR3 size: 16 residues. The V segment lost 4 bases and the J segment 3 bases; nucleotides outside the gene matches: 8.

This clone was observed a handful of times. The CDR3 region is CASSQDSRIAPLHF. The CDR3 coding sequence is TGTGCCAGCAGCCAAGATTCTAGGATCGCACCCCTCCACTTT. This chain joins TRBV4-2 and TRBJ1-6; the D is unclear. The germline CDR1 and CDR2 sequences are LGHNA and YNFKEQ. This CDR3 has 14 amino acids. Trimming cost V 0 bases and J 11 bases, with 11 bases left between them.

This clone occurred a few times. V and J are TRBV6-5 and TRBJ1-1; 9 bases map to TRBD1. Trimming at V came to 3 bases and at J to 11 bases, leaving 10 bases not matched to a gene. Germline V CDR1 and CDR2: MNHEY, SVGAGI. The CDR3 covers 14 residues. Here the CDR3 DNA reads TGTGCCAGCAGTTATCCCGGGACAGGGAACGAGGCTTTCTTT. This translates into CASSYPGTGNEAFF.

This clone was seen only once. The gene calls are TRBV7-9 and TRBJ2-3, with D uncertain. The germline V and J ends were trimmed by 3 bases and 3 bases, with 7 bases remaining between them. The CDR3 sequence is 13 residues long. The germline V gene has CDR1 SEHNR and CDR2 FQNEAQ (reference sequence). The CDR3 nucleotides are TGTGCCAGCAGCTTGATGGGGACAGATACGCAGTATTTT. Translating gives CASSLMGTDTQYF.

V and J are TRBV11-2 and TRBJ2-3, with 10 bases that match TRBD2. Germline-derived CDR1 and CDR2 are SGHAT and FQNNGV. V lost 6 bases, J lost 2 bases, and 5 bases stayed unmatched. This CDR3 contains 15 residues. The CDR3 bases are TGTGCCAGCAGACCCAGCGGGGGGGCCACAGATACGCAGTATTTT. Its protein product is CASRPSGGATDTQYF.

This sequence joins TRBV9 and TRBJ1-3; 8 nucleotides line up with TRBD1. V lost 3 bases and J lost 2; bases outside the gene matches: 10. The germline gives CDR1 SGDLS, CDR2 YYNGEE. This CDR3 is built from 17 residues. CDR3 DNA: TGTGCCAGCAGCGCCGCCCTGCAGGGGGCGGCTGGAAACACCATATATTTT. It encodes CASSAALQGAAGNTIYF. Full variable domain (remainder filled in from reference TRBV9 and TRBJ1-3): DSGVTQTPKHLITATGQRVTLRCSPRSGDLSVYWYQQSLDQGLQFLIQYYNGEERAKGNILERFSAQQFPDLHSELNLSSLELGDSALYFCASSAALQGAAGNTIYFGEGSWLTVV.

The chain links TRBV14 to TRBJ1-1; no definite D call. Trimming cost V 4 bases and J 4 bases, with 10 bases left between them. Germline V gives CDR1 SGHDN, CDR2 FVKESK. This CDR3 has 13 residues. The CDR3 is CASSLTLVTEAFF. The CDR3 DNA follows: TGTGCCAGCAGCCTTACGCTAGTCACTGAAGCTTTCTTT.

CDR3 region: CAWSVGWGGREKLFF. For the CDR3, the DNA is TGTGCCTGGAGTGTCGGGTGGGGGGGCAGAGAAAAACTGTTTTTT. This sequence joins TRBV30 and TRBJ1-4; a weak D match, TRBD1 (6 bases). The CDR3 spans 15 residues. The V end lost 0 bases, the J end lost 8 bases, and 16 bases lay between the germline ends. Germline loops: CDR1 GTSNPN, CDR2 SVGIG (reference sequence).